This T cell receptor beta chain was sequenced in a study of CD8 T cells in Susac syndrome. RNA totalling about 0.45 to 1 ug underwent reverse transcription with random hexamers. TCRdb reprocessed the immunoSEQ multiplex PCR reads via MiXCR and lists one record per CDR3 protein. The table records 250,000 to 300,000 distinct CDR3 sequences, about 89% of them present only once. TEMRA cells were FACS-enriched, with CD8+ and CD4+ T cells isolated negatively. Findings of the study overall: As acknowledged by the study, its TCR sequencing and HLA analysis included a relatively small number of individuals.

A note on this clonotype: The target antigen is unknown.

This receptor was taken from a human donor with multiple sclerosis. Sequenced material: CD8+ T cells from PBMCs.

In nucleotides, the CDR3 is TGTGCCAGCAGCTTGGCCGCGGGACTACAGTATCACAATGAGCAGTTCTTC. This gives the protein CASSLAAGLQYHNEQFF. This sequence joins TRBV5-4 and TRBJ2-1; 7 nucleotides line up with TRBD2. V lost 0 bases to trimming and J lost 5 bases; unmatched junction nucleotides: 11. CDR3 size: 17 residues. CDR1 is SGHNT, CDR2 YYREEE, per germline (reference sequence).